Following are 17 T cell receptor beta chains from one sample sequenced in a study of T cell responses to AZD1222 COVID-19 vaccine. Assay: immunoSEQ multiplex PCR; the TCRdb copy retains only in-frame clones and omits some. Among over 150,000 clones listed, about nine tenths were seen once. The specimen comprised peripheral blood, sampled on day 0 of MenACWY control vaccination. Receptor source: an adult in good health.

The chain is built from TRBV3-1 (or the pseudogene TRBV3-2) and TRBJ2-1, with D tentatively TRBD1 or TRBD2 (5 bases each). There are 11 residues in the CDR3. V was clipped by 1 base and J by 11 bases, with 6 bases between them. Germline V gene sequence: CDR1 LGHDT, CDR2 YNNKEL (reference sequence). In DNA, the CDR3 is TGTGCCAGCAGCCAAGTGGGACAGCAGTTCTTC. This gives the protein CASSQVGQQFF.

The chain joins TRBV27 to TRBJ2-5; perhaps TRBD2 as D (5 bases). V was trimmed by 1 base and J by 5 bases, leaving 20 bases between them. The CDR3 has 17 amino acids. Looked up from germline, CDR1 is MNHEY and CDR2 is SMNVEV (reference sequence). CDR3 sequence (DNA): TGTGCCAGCAGTTTATGGCCCACTAGTGCTTCGAAGGAGACCCAGTACTTC. Translating it yields CASSLWPTSASKETQYF.

The chain is built from TRBV2 and TRBJ1-4; the D gene is possibly TRBD1 (6 bases). Per germline, CDR1 SNHLY and CDR2 FYNNEI. The length of the CDR3 is 15 residues. V was clipped by 5 bases and J by 2 bases, with 12 bases between them. The CDR3 DNA sequence: TGTGCCAGCAGTTTACAGGGTCAGACTAATGAAAAACTGTTTTTT. This gives the protein CASSLQGQTNEKLFF.

The J gene is TRBJ2-1, the V gene TRBV7-2, with 7 positions matching TRBD2. Trimming cost V 3 bases and J 8 bases; bases outside gene matches: 10. Germline values: CDR1 SGHTA, CDR2 FQGNSA. This CDR3 contains 15 residues. CDR3 region: CASSLGLAASDEQFF. CDR3 sequence (DNA): TGTGCCAGCAGCTTGGGGCTAGCGGCCAGCGATGAGCAGTTCTTC.

CDR3 DNA sequence: TGTGCCAGCAGTCCCTTTGGGGGGCGAGGCTACACCTTC. Protein sequence: CASSPFGGRGYTF. This chain links TRBV27 with TRBJ1-2, with D possibly matching TRBD1 (6 bases). Germline V gives CDR1 MNHEY, CDR2 SMNVEV (reference sequence). The length of the CDR3 is 13 residues. V dropped 5 bases and J dropped 8 bases, with 15 bases sitting between them.

This clone showed up just a few times. The chain carries TRBV10-3 and TRBJ2-7; D is ambiguous. Between the trimmed V and J ends, which lost 5 bases and 4 bases, there was a span of 15 bases. This CDR3 has 14 amino acids. The germline gives CDR1 ENHRY, CDR2 SYGVKD. CDR3 protein: CAISSAALSYEQYF. CDR3 DNA: TGTGCCATCAGTTCAGCCGCCCTATCTTACGAGCAGTACTTC.

The gene calls are TRBV4-3 and TRBJ1-2, with 8 bases lining up with TRBD1. The J segment lost 8 bases and the V segment lost 3 bases, leaving 14 bases of the junction unmatched. The length of the CDR3 is 16 residues. Looked up from germline, CDR1 is LGHNA and CDR2 is YSLEER. The CDR3 DNA reads TGCGCCAGCAGCCATCTTGACAGGGGATTGAGGGGCGGCTACACCTTC. Translating it yields CASSHLDRGLRGGYTF.

This clone was detected once. The germline gene is not matched at one end of the junction; a read error may be the cause. The V call is TRBV7-2, the J call TRBJ2-1, with TRBD1 identical over 9 bases. CDR1 is SGHTA and CDR2 is FQGNSA in the germline V gene. The length of the CDR3 is 13 residues. CDR3 in DNA: TGTGCCAGCAGCCTGGGACAGGGTCAAGTCTTAATCTTC. Translation: CASSLGQGQVLIF.

The chain recombines TRBV6-2 or TRBV6-3 with TRBJ2-7, with 11 bases lining up with TRBD1. Germline-derived CDR1 and CDR2 are MNHEY and SVGEGT. The V segment lost 5 bases and the J segment 9 bases; nucleotides outside the gene matches: 9. The CDR3 sequence is 14 residues long. CDR3: CASSAGTGGDPQYF. The CDR3 bases are TGTGCCAGCAGTGCTGGGACAGGGGGGGATCCGCAGTACTTC.

The chain is built from TRBV5-1 and TRBJ2-5, with 7 bases that match TRBD1. The ends lost 4 bases at V and 5 bases at J; junction bases unmatched: 11. The CDR3 totals 15 residues. Germline CDR1 reads SGHRS; CDR2 reads YFSETQ. The CDR3 here is CASSRTDRARETQYF. For the CDR3, the DNA is TGCGCCAGCAGCCGTACCGACAGGGCCCGGGAGACCCAGTACTTC.

The V call is TRBV19, the J call TRBJ1-2; no reliable D call. CDR1 LNHDA and CDR2 SQIVND come from the germline V gene (reference sequence). The CDR3 consists of 11 residues. CDR3: CAARQDLGYTF. In nucleotides, the CDR3 is TGTGCTGCTCGGCAGGATCTTGGCTACACCTTC.

The chain employs TRBV21-1 and TRBJ2-1; TRBD2 is the table's D call and was not checked against the DNA. TRBV21-1 is listed as a pseudogene. There are 12 residues in the CDR3. In DNA form, the CDR3 reads TGTGCCAGCAGCCCCCGGCGGCATGAGCAGTTCTTC. Protein product: CASSPRRHEQFF.

This clone appeared once. Written as DNA, the CDR3 is TGCGCCAGCAGCCAAGAGGATAAGACTGAAGCTTTCTTT. Protein: CASSQEDKTEAFF. J is TRBJ1-1 and V is TRBV4-3; D not resolved. Germline V gene lookup returns CDR1 LGHNA and CDR2 YSLEER. The CDR3 covers 13 residues. Trimming pared 0 bases from V and 5 bases from J, leaving 7 bases between.

V is TRBV6-4 and J is TRBJ1-1; 10 bases line up with TRBD1. Germline V gene data show CDR1 as MRHNA and CDR2 as SNTAGT. After removal of 6 bases from V and 0 bases from J, the junction contained 1 base not matched to a gene. The CDR3 is made up of 14 amino acids. The CDR3 sequence is CASRGTGVNTEAFF. CDR3 in DNA: TGTGCCAGCAGGGGGACAGGGGTGAACACTGAAGCTTTCTTT.

The gene calls are TRBV7-8 and TRBJ2-1; tentative D call: TRBD1 (6 bases). Trimming pared 1 base from V and 7 bases from J, leaving 8 bases between. The CDR3 consists of 13 residues. CDR1 is SGHVS and CDR2 is FQNEAQ in the germline V gene. This CDR3 reads CASSLGQVNEQFF. The CDR3 DNA follows: TGTGCCAGCAGCTTAGGACAGGTTAATGAGCAGTTCTTC.

This clone was seen once. The chain employs TRBV7-2 and TRBJ2-7; TRBD2 is a possible D gene (6 bases). Between the trimmed V and J ends, which lost 4 bases and 7 bases, there was a span of 23 bases. Per germline, CDR1 SGHTA and CDR2 FQGNSA. CDR3 size: 16 residues. The CDR3 DNA reads as TGTGCCAGCAGCTCCCCCGGGGGTCCGAGACTTGGGGAGCAGTACTTC. Protein product: CASSSPGGPRLGEQYF.

The chain uses TRBV27 and TRBJ1-5; TRBD1 is a possible D gene (5 bases). Germline CDR1 and CDR2: MNHEY and SMNVEV (reference sequence). This CDR3 comprises 14 residues. The V and J ends lost 7 bases and 7 bases respectively, with 17 bases between them. In DNA, the CDR3 is TGTGCCAGCAAAGAGGGGAGGGGATTCCAGCCCCAGCATTTT. Amino acid sequence: CASKEGRGFQPQHF.